The clone carrying this TCR beta chain was observed a single time. Its target is unknown. CDR3 length equals 18 residues. Germline assignment: CDR1 MDHEN and CDR2 SYDVKM. Trimming left V 4 bases short and J 8 bases short, with 29 bases between. Here immunoSEQ multiplex PCR was the method, and the copy in TCRdb shows in-frame clones only, minus some. The sample lists about 83,000 clones, roughly 90% occurring once. This record belongs to a study of T cell responses to AZD1222 COVID-19 vaccine. The study's findings and limits: Nearly half of spike-specific TCRs reportedly go after variant regions that carry no mutations. Mapped onto spike, vaccine-associated CD4 TCRs spanned it and were dominant at 160-218 and 743-854.

The gene calls are TRBV28 and TRBJ1-2; D possibly corresponds to TRBD1 (6 bases). This TCR was recovered from an adult in good health. Material: peripheral blood, obtained on day 0 of MenACWY control vaccination. Here the CDR3 DNA reads TGTGCCAGCAGTTCCCCCTCCAATCCCAGGGGCTTCATGCGCGGCTACACCTTC. Encoded protein: CASSSPSNPRGFMRGYTF.